The 19 T cell receptor beta chains presented below share a single source sample, sequenced in a study of CD8+ T cells in alopecia areata. Extracted from the samples, RNA was reverse transcribed into cDNA to serve as the sequencing template. Libraries were prepared by immunoSEQ multiplex PCR; TCRdb keeps only in-frame clonotypes and omits some of them. The table records some 210,000 clones, 50% to 65% of them present only once. The sequencing here drew on CD4+ T cells sorted from blood, taken at week 0. The receptors were gathered from a human donor with alopecia areata.

V gene TRBV6-4 combines with J gene TRBJ2-7; the match to TRBD2 covers 7 bases. CDR3 length: 15 amino acids. After removal of 2 bases from V and 4 bases from J, the junction contained 8 bases not matched to a gene. Germline V gene lookup returns CDR1 MRHNA and CDR2 SNTAGT. The CDR3 DNA is TGTGCCAGCAGTGACAGCGGGACTGGCAAATACGAGCAGTACTTC. Its protein product is CASSDSGTGKYEQYF.

The table lists this clone with a count of one. This rearrangement joins TRBV5-4 to TRBJ2-7, with D tentatively TRBD1 (5 bases). With 1 base removed from V and 8 bases from J, the gap between germline ends came to 22 bases. Germline V CDR1 and CDR2: SGHNT, YYREEE (reference sequence). This CDR3 has 16 residues. CDR3 sequence: CASSLKTGHTPTQQYF. Written as DNA, the CDR3 is TGTGCCAGCAGCTTGAAAACAGGCCACACTCCTACGCAGCAGTACTTC.

The V call is TRBV2, the J call TRBJ2-7; D is uncertain. CDR3 size: 15 residues. Germline CDR1 and CDR2: SNHLY and FYNNEI. V lost 0 bases and J 1 base, leaving 10 bases between the germline ends. The CDR3 sequence: CASSEARFGSYEQYF. The CDR3 DNA reads as TGTGCCAGCAGTGAAGCGAGATTCGGTTCCTACGAGCAGTACTTC.

The gene calls are TRBV30 and TRBJ2-5; 14 nucleotides agree with TRBD2. V was pared by 1 base and J by 11 bases, with 9 bases of the junction left unmatched. The CDR3 is 15 amino acids. Germline values: CDR1 GTSNPN, CDR2 SVGIG (reference sequence). This CDR3 reads CAWSDRTSGRWEQYF. The CDR3 region has the DNA TGTGCCTGGAGTGATCGGACTAGCGGGAGGTGGGAGCAGTACTTC. Together with reference TRBV30 and TRBJ2-5, the CDR3 gives the full variable domain: SQTIHQWPATLVQPVGSPLSLECTVEGTSNPNLYWYRQAAGRGLQLLFYSVGIGQISSEVPQNLSASRPQDRQFILSSKKLLLSDSGFYLCAWSDRTSGRWEQYFGPGTRLLVL.

The chain recombines TRBV30 with TRBJ2-1; 7 nucleotides line up with TRBD1. This CDR3 is 12 amino acids long. J gave up 11 bases and V 4 bases, and 8 bases lay outside the gene matches. Germline V gives CDR1 GTSNPN, CDR2 SVGIG (reference sequence). CDR3 region: CAWTRQGQQQFF. The DNA for the CDR3 is TGTGCCTGGACTCGGCAGGGACAGCAGCAGTTCTTC.

This clone was seen a few times. The V and J genes are TRBV18 and TRBJ2-1; TRBD2 matches 8 bases. CDR3 size: 17 residues. In germline, CDR1 is KGHSH, CDR2 LQKENI. V lost 1 base, J lost 1 base, and 6 bases stayed unmatched. The CDR3 nucleotides read TGTGCCAGCTCACCACAACGGGGGGGCCCTTCCTACAATGAGCAGTTCTTC. Translated, it gives CASSPQRGGPSYNEQFF.

This chain's CDR3 is CASSYSFRQGYGYTF. In DNA form, the CDR3 reads TGTGCCAGCAGTTACTCATTTCGACAGGGCTATGGCTACACCTTC. This sequence joins TRBV6-5 and TRBJ1-2; 7 bases map to TRBD1. Germline V CDR1 and CDR2: MNHEY, SVGAGI. This CDR3 region has 15 residues. V shed 0 bases, J shed 4 bases, and the junction held 5 bases outside the gene matches.

The chain has TRBV30 and TRBJ2-3; D uncertain. Looked up from germline, CDR1 is GTSNPN and CDR2 is SVGIG (reference sequence). With 0 bases removed from V and 4 bases from J, the gap between germline ends came to 8 bases. CDR3 length equals 13 residues. The CDR3 loop is CAWSVGAADTQYF. The CDR3 DNA is TGTGCCTGGAGTGTAGGTGCGGCAGATACGCAGTATTTT.

The chain couples TRBV4-1 to TRBJ2-2; perhaps D is TRBD1 or TRBD2 (6 bases each). The ends were cut back, 4 bases at V and 2 bases at J, with 17 bases in the middle. Germline V lookup: CDR1 MGHRA, CDR2 YSYEKL. The CDR3 has 17 residues. Here the CDR3 reads CASSLNKGGTNTGELFF. DNA for the CDR3: TGCGCCAGCAGCCTAAACAAGGGGGGAACTAACACCGGGGAGCTGTTTTTT.

This chain links TRBV9 with TRBJ1-2; 7 bases map to TRBD1. CDR1 SGDLS and CDR2 YYNGEE come from the germline V gene. The CDR3 extends over 19 amino acids. J was trimmed by 3 bases and V by 0 bases; bases with no gene match: 17. The CDR3 here is CASSVDSRSSQGKHYGYTF. In DNA form, the CDR3 reads TGTGCCAGCAGCGTAGACTCACGATCCTCACAGGGGAAGCACTATGGCTACACCTTC.

The table lists this clone with a count of one. At the DNA level, this CDR3 is encoded by other sequences in the same sample as well. V is TRBV5-1 and J is TRBJ2-7, with D uncertain. V lost 2 bases and J 3 bases, leaving 3 bases between the germline ends. From germline, CDR1 is SGHRS and CDR2 YFSETQ. CDR3 length equals 11 residues. In nucleotides, the CDR3 is TGCGCCAGCAGCTTTGGCTACGAGCAGTACTTC. The encoded protein is CASSFGYEQYF.

The chain has TRBV28 and TRBJ2-1; D unclear. Germline CDR1 MDHEN, CDR2 SYDVKM. The CDR3 loop spans 12 amino acids. The V end was cut by 5 bases, the J end by 10 bases, with 12 bases between. Here the CDR3 reads CASSTQIGEQFF. In DNA form, the CDR3 reads TGTGCCAGCAGTACACAGATAGGCGAGCAGTTCTTC.

The gene calls are TRBV6-1 and TRBJ2-7; 9 bases map to TRBD1. Germline CDR1 reads MNHNS; CDR2 reads SASEGT. V shed 6 bases and J 2 bases; nucleotides not matched to a gene: 8. The CDR3 extends over 15 amino acids. The CDR3 region is CASRRQGERTYEQYF. CDR3 bases: TGTGCCAGCAGAAGACAGGGGGAAAGGACCTACGAGCAGTACTTC.

The chain employs TRBV7-2 and TRBJ2-2; maybe TRBD1 (5 bases). V was clipped by 2 bases and J by 5 bases, with 12 bases between them. Germline V lookup: CDR1 SGHTA, CDR2 FQGNSA. This CDR3 is built from 15 residues. The CDR3 coding sequence is TGTGCCAGCAGCTTAAGGGGAAGAGGAACCGGGGAGCTGTTTTTT. Translation: CASSLRGRGTGELFF.

The genes are TRBV18 and TRBJ2-7, with TRBD1 identical over 9 bases. This CDR3 is built from 14 residues. V was clipped by 2 bases and J by 5 bases; unmatched bases: 4. Germline CDR1 reads KGHSH; CDR2 reads LQKENI. The CDR3: CASSPGTGRNEQYF. In DNA form, the CDR3 reads TGTGCCAGCTCACCAGGGACAGGGAGGAACGAGCAGTACTTC.

This clone was counted only a few times. The chain has TRBV29-1 and TRBJ2-1; D gene ambiguous. CDR3 length equals 10 residues. The V gene's germline CDR1 is SQVTM and CDR2 ANQGSEA. V was pared by 3 bases and J by 7 bases, with 4 bases between. CDR3 coding DNA: TGCAGCGTTGAGCAGAATGAGCAGTTCTTC. This encodes CSVEQNEQFF.

This chain connects TRBV30 to TRBJ2-7, with D perhaps matching TRBD1 (5 bases). From germline, CDR1 is GTSNPN and CDR2 SVGIG (reference sequence). The CDR3 totals 14 residues. The V and J ends lost 5 bases and 2 bases respectively, with 16 bases between them. CDR3 protein: CAWGPWQGPYEQYF. CDR3 DNA sequence: TGTGCCTGGGGCCCATGGCAGGGCCCCTACGAGCAGTACTTC.

The V call is TRBV27, the J call TRBJ2-7; weak D call: TRBD1 (5 bases). V was pared by 2 bases and J by 2 bases, with 13 bases between. The CDR3 contains 15 residues. The germline V gene has CDR1 MNHEY and CDR2 SMNVEV (reference sequence). The DNA for the CDR3 is TGTGCCAGCAGTTTAAGGGGATATAAAGCCTACGAGCAGTACTTC. This translates into CASSLRGYKAYEQYF.

This clone occurred a few times. The chain carries TRBV5-1 and TRBJ2-2; the D call may be TRBD1 or TRBD2 (5 bases each). Trimming pared 4 bases from V and 4 bases from J, leaving 8 bases between. CDR1 is SGHRS, CDR2 YFSETQ, per germline. The CDR3 has 13 amino acids. The CDR3 here is CASSQGTTGELFF. In DNA, the CDR3 is TGCGCCAGCAGCCAAGGGACCACCGGGGAGCTGTTTTTT.